The present TCR beta chain was sequenced within a study of T cells in Graves' hyperthyroidism and ophthalmopathy. Study results and caveats: Researchers found most expanded thyroid clonotypes above 0.001 in blood as well.

RNA transcripts provided the source from which TCR beta CDR3 regions were amplified. The study used the HTBI primer set for a first-round RT-PCR of the TCR CDR3. Each CDR3 protein is one row after TCRdb ran MiXCR on the multiplex PCR reads. In the table there are 530,000 or so distinct CDR3 sequences, around 42% of which are singletons. This clonotype was seen many times. The antigen remains unidentified. Sequenced: peripheral blood or thyroid tissue (not recorded which). The clonotype originates from a woman younger than 30 with Graves' hyperthyroidism.

The CDR3 region has the DNA TGTGCCAGCAGCGTCCGGGACACGAACACTGAAGCTTTCTTT. Translation gives CASSVRDTNTEAFF. The gene calls are TRBV13 and TRBJ1-1; D may be TRBD1 (6 bases). V lost 5 bases to trimming and J lost 1 base, with 11 bases between them. The CDR3 consists of 14 residues. Germline CDR1 PRHDT, CDR2 FYEKMQ (reference sequence).